This is a list of T cell receptor beta chains from one sample in a study of blood T cell repertoires in COVID-19. Profiling relied on immunoSEQ multiplex PCR, and the TCRdb table lists in-frame clones only, not all of them. The table lists tens of thousands of clones, about four fifths of them singletons, with approximately 30% in the top ten. The sample taken for sequencing was peripheral blood. All receptors come from a man between 65 and 80 years old with acute or convalescent COVID-19. The CDR3 runs from the conserved cysteine through the conserved F or W. Fields, in order: V gene, D gene, J gene, clone size, CDR3 DNA, CDR3 protein. D genes are given only for firm matches. Not every row has a clone size; where given, it reads once, few, many or a size class.

TRBV28	TRBD1	TRBJ1-2	-	TGTGCCAGCAGAACAGGGGGCGCTTATGGCTACACCTTC	CASRTGGAYGYTF
TRBV29-1	-	TRBJ1-2	-	TGCAGCGTTGAAGTACAGGGTTATGGCTACACCTTC	CSVEVQGYGYTF
TRBV19	TRBD1	TRBJ2-1	-	TGTGCCAGTAGTATAACAGGGGGCGATGAGCAGTTCTTC	CASSITGGDEQFF
TRBV19	-	TRBJ1-5	-	TGTGCCAGTAGCCCCCTGGGGGCCCGCAATCAGCCCCAGCATTTT	CASSPLGARNQPQHF
TRBV4-2	-	TRBJ2-1	-	TGTGCCAGCAGCCAAGTTGGGCCAGGGGATTACAATGAGCAGTTCTTC	CASSQVGPGDYNEQFF
TRBV27	-	TRBJ1-1	few	TGTGCCAGCAGTCCCCGGCAGGCTGGGTTCACTGAAGCTTTCTTT	CASSPRQAGFTEAFF
TRBV30	TRBD1	TRBJ1-2	-	TGTGCCTGGGACAGGGAGAGGAGCTATGGCTACACCTTC	CAWDRERSYGYTF
TRBV5-1	TRBD2	TRBJ2-5	-	TGCGCCAGCAGCTTGGGCAGAGCGGGGGAGACCCAGTACTTC	CASSLGRAGETQYF
TRBV15	-	TRBJ2-7	-	TGTGCCGCCGGTCGGGCAGGGCTAGGGGAGCAGTACTTC	CAAGRAGLGEQYF
TRBV5-4	-	TRBJ2-7	-	TGTGCCAGCAGCCCGGGACTTAGAGGGAGTGACGAGCAGTACTTC	CASSPGLRGSDEQYF
TRBV19	-	TRBJ1-1	-	TGTGCCAGTAGTATTCAGGTACTGAACACTGAAGCTTTCTTT	CASSIQVLNTEAFF
TRBV5-1	-	TRBJ2-5	-	TGCGCCAGCAGGGACGGGACAAGTCAAGAGACCCAGTACTTC	CASRDGTSQETQYF
TRBV2	TRBD2	TRBJ2-3	-	TGTGCCAGCAGTAGGACTAGCGGGAGAACAGATACGCAGTATTTT	CASSRTSGRTDTQYF
TRBV28	-	TRBJ2-6	-	TGTGCCAGCAGTTCTACCGGGACTCCTGCCTCAGGGGCCAACGTCCTGACTTTC	CASSSTGTPASGANVLTF
TRBV4-2	TRBD2	TRBJ2-7	-	TGTGCCAGCAGCCATGGAGCGGGGGGCTCCTACGAGCAGTACTTC	CASSHGAGGSYEQYF
TRBV5-1	-	TRBJ2-3	once	TGCGCCAGCAGCGAACAGACAGATACGCAGTATTTT	CASSEQTDTQYF
TRBV5-1	-	TRBJ2-7	once	TGCGCCAGCAGCCTCCTTGTCGGGAACGAGCAGTACTTC	CASSLLVGNEQYF
TRBV7-6	TRBD1	TRBJ2-3	-	TGTGCCAGCAGCTTAGAAGGCGTCGGTTGGACAGGGGGCCGTAGCACAGATACGCAGTATTTT	CASSLEGVGWTGGRSTDTQYF
TRBV4-2	TRBD2	TRBJ2-3	-	TGTGCCAGCAGCCAAGAACGGGCGGGAGGGGCAGATACGCAGTATTTT	CASSQERAGGADTQYF
TRBV5-1	TRBD1	TRBJ1-5	few	TGCGCCAGCAGCCCTACAGGGGGTAGCAATCAGCCCCAGCATTTT	CASSPTGGSNQPQHF
TRBV11-3	-	TRBJ2-3	few	TGTGCCAGCAGCTTAGATTCTCGAGATACGCAGTATTTT	CASSLDSRDTQYF
TRBV7-6	TRBD2	TRBJ2-7	-	TGCGCCAGCAGCCACCGGTTGACTAGCGGGAGTGCCAACGAGCAGTACTTC	CASSHRLTSGSANEQYF
TRBV7-3	TRBD2	TRBJ2-1	-	TGTGCCAGCAGCTCTGGACTAGAGCCCAATGAGCAGTTCTTC	CASSSGLEPNEQFF
TRBV7-2	-	TRBJ1-2	-	TGTGCCAGCAGCCGTCTCCGGACAGACTATGGCTACACCTTC	CASSRLRTDYGYTF
TRBV4-3	TRBD1	TRBJ2-1	-	TGCGCCAGCAGCCAAGAAGGGACAGGGGGCTCCAATGAGCAGTTCTTC	CASSQEGTGGSNEQFF
TRBV6-6	-	TRBJ1-5	-	TGTGCCAGCAGTTACTTGGGCCAGAGCAATCAGCCCCAGCATTTT	CASSYLGQSNQPQHF
TRBV5-4	TRBD2	TRBJ2-3	few	TGTGCCAGCAGCCCGGAAGCGTTTCTAGCGGGCGATACGCAGTATTTT	CASSPEAFLAGDTQYF
TRBV19	TRBD1	TRBJ2-7	-	TGTGCCAGTAGAATACAGGGGGGCCGGGAGCAGTACTTC	CASRIQGGREQYF
TRBV10-3	-	TRBJ1-1	few	TGTGCCATCAGTGAGGGGGGCCGAAACACTGAAGCTTTCTTT	CAISEGGRNTEAFF
TRBV12-5	TRBD2	TRBJ2-1	-	TGTGCTAGTGCCCGACTAGCGGTAGACAATGAGCAGTTCTTC	CASARLAVDNEQFF
TRBV15	-	TRBJ2-3	-	TGTGCCACCAGCAGAGATCGACTCACGGGAAGCACAGATACGCAGTATTTT	CATSRDRLTGSTDTQYF
TRBV20-1	-	TRBJ2-5	-	TGCAGTGCTAGTCCTGGCGGGGCCGGCGTGGAGACCCAGTACTTC	CSASPGGAGVETQYF
TRBV19	TRBD2	TRBJ2-4	-	TGTGCCAGTAGTAAAGAGCGGGAGGCGATACCAAAAAACATTCAGTACTTC	CASSKEREAIPKNIQYF
TRBV5-1	TRBD2	TRBJ2-7	-	TGCGCCAGCAGCCTTAGCGGGAGATCAACCGAGCAGTACTTC	CASSLSGRSTEQYF
TRBV7-3	-	TRBJ2-5	once	TGTGCCAGCAGCTTAAGGGCAGGGGATTCGGAGACCCAGTACTTC	CASSLRAGDSETQYF
TRBV6-6	-	TRBJ1-1	-	TGTGCCAGCAGTTACGGGGAGAAGGAAGCTTTCTTT	CASSYGEKEAFF
TRBV29-1	TRBD1	TRBJ1-2	-	TGCAGCGTCGCTACCGGGACAGGGGCTGGCTACACCTTC	CSVATGTGAGYTF
TRBV19	TRBD2	TRBJ2-7	-	TGTGCCAGTAGTCCTCGGGGGGGGAATTCCTACGAGCAGTACTTC	CASSPRGGNSYEQYF
TRBV6-2/TRBV6-3	-	TRBJ2-3	-	TGTGCCAGCAGTTACACTAGAGTGTCAGATACGCAGTATTTT	CASSYTRVSDTQYF
TRBV5-4	TRBD2	TRBJ2-1	once	TGTGCCAGCAGCTGGGGACTAGCGGGAGGGCCGGGTGAGCAGTTCTTC	CASSWGLAGGPGEQFF
TRBV11-1	TRBD2	TRBJ2-1	-	TGTGCCAGCAGCAGGACTAGCGGGACTTACAATGAGCAGTTCTTC	CASSRTSGTYNEQFF